The 6 T cell receptor beta chains listed next were all sequenced from one sample in a study of control samples from healthy donors and cancer patients. The protocol was immunoSEQ multiplex PCR, while the TCRdb copy is restricted to in-frame clones and leaves out a portion. The data hold 140,000 or so clones, with 91% observed a single time. The sequencing sample was made of blood. The receptors were sampled from a man younger than 45 in good health.

This clone occurred once. This sequence joins TRBV5-1 and TRBJ1-2; no firm D call. The CDR3 has 14 amino acids. Trimming left V 4 bases short and J 0 bases short, with 10 bases between. Germline loops: CDR1 SGHRS, CDR2 YFSETQ. The CDR3 sequence is CASSIGRANYGYTF. In DNA form, the CDR3 reads TGCGCCAGCAGCATCGGACGGGCTAACTATGGCTACACCTTC.

The chain carries TRBV2 and TRBJ1-2; tentative D call: TRBD1 (5 bases). The CDR3 is 15 amino acids. The V end was cut by 2 bases, the J end by 0 bases, with 10 bases between. Germline V gives CDR1 SNHLY, CDR2 FYNNEI. The CDR3 loop is CASSERGSANYGYTF. The CDR3 nucleotides are TGTGCCAGCAGTGAACGGGGCAGTGCTAACTATGGCTACACCTTC.

This clone is labeled as large. The genes are TRBV30 and TRBJ1-2, with 7 bases identical to TRBD1. The CDR3 has 12 amino acids. The ends lost 4 bases at V and 4 bases at J; junction bases unmatched: 3. The germline V gene has CDR1 GTSNPN and CDR2 SVGIG (reference sequence). Here the CDR3 DNA reads TGTGCCTGGACCGGACAGGCCTATGGCTACACCTTC. This encodes CAWTGQAYGYTF.

CDR3 coding DNA: TGTGCCAGTAGTATAGGGACAGGAAGAGGCTATGGCTACACCTTC. Translating it yields CASSIGTGRGYGYTF. This chain uses TRBV19 with TRBJ1-2, with 7 bases aligning to TRBD1. Germline CDR1 LNHDA, CDR2 SQIVND (reference sequence). J was trimmed by 4 bases and V by 1 base; bases with no gene match: 6. The CDR3 contains 15 residues.

V usage is TRBV7-8 and J usage is TRBJ1-5; D call uncertain. CDR1 and CDR2 (germline): SGHVS, FQNEAQ. This CDR3 comprises 15 residues. V gave up 0 bases and J gave up 0 bases, with 6 bases separating them. CDR3 nucleotide sequence: TGTGCCAGCAGCTTAGCGGACTATAGCAATCAGCCCCAGCATTTT. It codes for CASSLADYSNQPQHF.

The rearrangement joins TRBV19 to TRBJ1-5; D gene unclear. The V end lost 1 base, the J end lost 7 bases, and 11 bases lay between the germline ends. The CDR3 sequence is 14 residues long. Looked up from germline, CDR1 is LNHDA and CDR2 is SQIVND (reference sequence). The CDR3 loop reads CASSIAVIQQPQHF. In nucleotides, the CDR3 is TGTGCCAGTAGTATAGCGGTTATTCAGCAGCCCCAGCATTTT.